This T cell receptor beta chain was identified in a study of Tregs in tolerant kidney transplant recipients. Germline V gives CDR1 SNHLY, CDR2 FYNNEI. The ends were cut back, 11 bases at V and 2 bases at J, with 9 bases in the middle. This CDR3 has 12 residues. Generated by immunoSEQ multiplex PCR, the TCRdb table keeps only in-frame clones and is missing some. Seen here are around 78,000 clones, around 90% observed once, and the top ten hold approximately 0.37%. Unstimulated Tregs (CD4+CD25+CD127-) and CD4+CD25- non-Tregs were sorted from PBMCs. The chain is built from TRBV2 and TRBJ1-4; no definite D call. The TCR originated in a human donor who received a combined kidney and bone marrow transplant. This sample comprised Tregs from blood, obtained before the transplant. CDR3 amino acids: CASGSTNEKLFF. The CDR3 coding sequence is TGTGCCTCCGGCAGTACTAATGAAAAACTGTTTTTT.